This TCR beta chain was sequenced in a study of radiotherapy plus CTLA-4 blockade in lung cancer. Study information: Objective responses arose in about 17% of patients, and approximately 28% experienced disease control.

Points on this clone: Its antigen remains unknown.

Regarding the study as a whole: Reported findings show early blood T cell clone dynamics, with interferon-beta, best predicted response. Radiotherapy with ipilimumab was followed by blood expansion of tumor-derived clones.

Sequenced by immunoSEQ multiplex PCR; TCRdb stores in-frame clones only, minus some. Found here are roughly 50,000 clones, around nine tenths of them singletons; the top ten hold 7.8%. The sequence was obtained from a human donor with non-small cell lung cancer whose response to radiotherapy plus ipilimumab could not be evaluated. Specimen: peripheral blood, collected from a patient treated with radiotherapy plus ipilimumab.

In DNA, the CDR3 is TGTGCCATCAGTGAGCAACAGCGGGGACCCAATGAGCAGTTCTTC. Translation: CAISEQQRGPNEQFF. V is TRBV10-3 and J is TRBJ2-1; 7 nucleotides agree with TRBD2. V lost 2 bases, J lost 6 bases, and 7 bases stayed unmatched. Looked up from germline, CDR1 is ENHRY and CDR2 is SYGVKD. This CDR3 region has 15 residues.